The 4 T cell receptor beta chains in this list originate from one sample, sequenced in a study of cytomegalovirus exposure and HLA in healthy donors (dated by TCRdb to about 2017). The protocol used for the library was the immunoSEQ multiplex PCR assay. A mixture of 60 forward primers for TCR Vbeta segments and 13 reverse primers for TCR Jbeta segments was used in the multiplex PCR. This immuneACCESS table, as held by TCRdb, lists in-frame sequences with V and J called but not all clones. Of the missing ones, under half trace to an unresolved V gene in checked studies; the others have no known cause. This sample lists some 240,000 clones; approximately 91% were detected once. Of the sample, about 1.7% is held by the ten largest clones. Sequenced input: PBMCs. These receptor sequences come from a girl aged 2 to 10 in good health and CMV-seronegative.

This chain uses TRBV7-9 with TRBJ2-2; D is uncertain. With 7 bases removed from V and 1 base from J, the gap between germline ends came to 10 bases. This CDR3 region has 14 residues. CDR1 and CDR2 (germline): SEHNR, FQNEAQ (reference sequence). The CDR3: CASKSPGNTGELFF. DNA for the CDR3: TGTGCCAGCAAATCGCCGGGGAACACCGGGGAGCTGTTTTTT.

The chain links TRBV28 to TRBJ2-7, with 7 bases aligning to TRBD2. The germline V gene encodes CDR1 MDHEN and CDR2 SYDVKM. This CDR3 region has 16 residues. Germline trimming cut 4 bases from V and 2 bases from J; bases unmatched to any gene: 11. The CDR3 DNA reads as TGTGCCAGCAGTTCCGCATTGAGCGGGGTCGCCTACGAGCAGTACTTC. Amino acids: CASSSALSGVAYEQYF.

V usage is TRBV7-8 and J usage is TRBJ2-3, with 10 bases fitting TRBD2. This CDR3 is built from 18 residues. Germline values: CDR1 SGHVS, CDR2 FQNEAQ. V dropped 5 bases and J dropped 2; count of bases not matched to a gene: 13. Here the CDR3 DNA reads TGTGCCAGCAGCCCGGCCCTAATAGCGGGGGGCCCCACAGATACGCAGTATTTT. Encoded protein: CASSPALIAGGPTDTQYF.

V is TRBV7-8 and J is TRBJ2-2; possibly TRBD2 for D (6 bases). The CDR3 consists of 12 residues. V was cut by 10 bases and J by 4 bases, with 10 bases left in between. Germline CDR1 is SGHVS and CDR2 is FQNEAQ. The CDR3 sequence: CATGGVTGELFF. The CDR3 DNA follows: TGTGCCACAGGCGGGGTCACCGGGGAGCTGTTTTTT. The whole variable domain, remainder taken from reference TRBV7-8 and TRBJ2-2, is GAGVSQSPRYKVAKRGQDVALRCDPISGHVSLFWYQQALGQGPEFLTYFQNEAQLDKSGLPSDRFFAERPEGSVSTLKIQRTQQEDSAVYLCATGGVTGELFFGEGSRLTVL.